Following are 23 T cell receptor beta chains from one sample sequenced in a study of T cell changes during pregnancy in multiple sclerosis. Only in-frame clones appear in the TCRdb table, and some are missing; sequencing was by immunoSEQ multiplex PCR. Of some 70,000 clones in the sample, less than 95% were seen once. Sample: peripheral blood, taken in the second trimester of pregnancy. The receptor set was obtained from a female donor with multiple sclerosis, enrolled in a pregnancy study.

V gene TRBV2 combines with J gene TRBJ1-4; D uncertain. Trimming took off 6 bases at V and 7 bases at J, with 6 bases between the two ends. The CDR3 has 11 amino acids. CDR1 and CDR2 from the germline V gene are SNHLY and FYNNEI. The DNA of the CDR3 is TGTGCCAGCAGAGGCGGTGAAAAACTGTTTTTT. Its translation is CASRGGEKLFF. The complete variable domain, with remaining parts taken from reference TRBV2 and TRBJ1-4, reads EPEVTQTPSHQVTQMGQEVILRCVPISNHLYFYWYRQILGQKVEFLVSFYNNEISEKSEIFDDQFSVERPDGSNFTLKIRSTKLEDSAMYFCASRGGEKLFFGSGTQLSVL.

V gene TRBV29-1 combines with J gene TRBJ1-1, with D perhaps TRBD1 (5 bases). The germline gives CDR1 SQVTM, CDR2 ANQGSEA. The CDR3 runs 13 residues. V gave up 7 bases and J gave up 1 base, with 13 bases separating them. The CDR3 bases are TGCAGCGCCCTCAGGGAGGAGAACACTGAAGCTTTCTTT. Translation: CSALREENTEAFF. Full variable domain (missing parts from reference TRBV29-1 and TRBJ1-1): SAVISQKPSRDICQRGTSLTIQCQVDSQVTMMFWYRQQPGQSLTLIATANQGSEATYESGFVIDKFPISRPNLTFSTLTVSNMSPEDSSIYLCSALREENTEAFFGQGTRLTVV.

V and J are TRBV6-4 and TRBJ2-7; a possible D gene is TRBD2 (7 bases). This CDR3 spans 16 amino acids. CDR1 and CDR2 (germline): MRHNA, SNTAGT. The germline V and J ends were trimmed by 4 bases and 2 bases, with 18 bases remaining between them. CDR3 in DNA: TGTGCCAGCAGTGCTCTGGGAGGGACACCCGCCTACGAGCAGTACTTC. It specifies CASSALGGTPAYEQYF.

This chain connects TRBV4-2 to TRBJ2-3, with 8 bases aligning to TRBD2. The V gene end was trimmed by 0 bases and the J gene end by 6 bases; junction bases not matched to a gene: 8. Germline V CDR1 and CDR2: LGHNA, YNFKEQ. There are 16 residues in the CDR3. In DNA form, the CDR3 reads TGTGCCAGCAGCCAAGAGTCGGGGGGGGCAACGGATACGCAGTATTTT. It codes for CASSQESGGATDTQYF.

V and J are TRBV7-3 and TRBJ1-1, with D maybe TRBD1 (6 bases). V lost 1 base and J 0 bases, leaving 12 bases between the germline ends. The CDR3 is 16 amino acids. CDR1 and CDR2 (germline): SGHTA, FQGTGA. CDR3 loop: CASSLRAGDLNTEAFF. CDR3 coding DNA: TGTGCCAGCAGCTTAAGGGCAGGGGATCTGAACACTGAAGCTTTCTTT.

This clone has just a few counts. This rearrangement joins TRBV6-5 to TRBJ1-6; no clear D gene. Deletions cut 3 bases from V and 4 bases from J, with 4 bases between. Germline CDR1 MNHEY, CDR2 SVGAGI. This CDR3 comprises 13 residues. The CDR3 DNA reads TGTGCCAGCAGTTATTCGTATAATTCACCCCTCCACTTT. It translates to CASSYSYNSPLHF.

This clone appeared a single time. The CDR3 region is CASSYPAGGPTNEQFF. CDR3 DNA: TGTGCCAGTAGTTACCCAGCGGGGGGCCCCACGAATGAGCAGTTCTTC. The J gene is TRBJ2-1, the V gene TRBV19; 9 positions match TRBD2. V was pared by 5 bases and J by 7 bases, with 12 bases of the junction left unmatched. Germline V gene sequence: CDR1 LNHDA, CDR2 SQIVND (reference sequence). The CDR3 is made up of 16 amino acids.

The chain joins TRBV18 to TRBJ2-7, with D unresolved. V was shortened by 6 bases and J by 3 bases, with 12 bases between the two germline ends. The CDR3 has 13 residues. In germline, CDR1 is KGHSH, CDR2 LQKENI. CDR3 bases: TGTGCCAGCTCCCCGACACGGAACTACGAGCAGTACTTC. Translating gives CASSPTRNYEQYF. The full variable domain, completed using reference TRBV18 and TRBJ2-7, is NAGVMQNPRHLVRRRGQEARLRCSPMKGHSHVYWYRQLPEEGLKFMVYLQKENIIDESGMPKERFSAEFPKEGPSILRIQQVVRGDSAAYFCASSPTRNYEQYFGPGTRLTVT.

The chain is built from TRBV5-1 and TRBJ1-4; no reliable D call. V was clipped by 1 base and J by 8 bases, with 15 bases between them. The CDR3 loop spans 15 amino acids. Germline V gene data show CDR1 as SGHRS and CDR2 as YFSETQ. The CDR3 DNA sequence: TGCGCCAGCAGCTTGCGGGGAACTGGGAAGGAAAAACTGTTTTTT. This translates into CASSLRGTGKEKLFF.

The V call is TRBV19, the J call TRBJ1-5; TRBD1 agrees at 7 bases. The V gene end was trimmed by 5 bases and the J gene end by 4 bases; junction bases not matched to a gene: 8. The CDR3 consists of 15 residues. Per the germline V gene, CDR1 is LNHDA and CDR2 is SQIVND (reference sequence). In nucleotides, the CDR3 is TGTGCCAGTAGTGACTCCCAGGGGGGAAATCAGCCCCAGCATTTT. Protein product: CASSDSQGGNQPQHF.

The CDR3 nucleotides read TGTGCCAGTAGTATCCGGGGACAGGGTAATTTGCCGACTGAAGCTTTCTTT. Its translation: CASSIRGQGNLPTEAFF. This chain uses TRBV19 with TRBJ1-1, with 9 bases aligning to TRBD1. The CDR3 length is 17 residues. Germline V gene sequence: CDR1 LNHDA, CDR2 SQIVND (reference sequence). The junction had 13 bases not matched to a gene; V was cut back by 3 bases and J by 5 bases.

This sequence joins TRBV6-5 and TRBJ2-3; no clear D gene. CDR1 MNHEY and CDR2 SVGAGI come from the germline V gene. This CDR3 spans 15 amino acids. V was shortened by 2 bases and J by 5 bases, with 14 bases between the two germline ends. CDR3 sequence reads: CASSYRGRRIDTQYF. The CDR3 DNA follows: TGTGCCAGCAGTTACAGAGGCCGAAGGATAGATACGCAGTATTTT.

CDR3 coding DNA: TGTGCCAGCAGCTTGCAGGGGGCGCAGACCCAGTACTTC. This gives the protein CASSLQGAQTQYF. The genes are TRBV5-4 and TRBJ2-5; 8 bases match TRBD1. The CDR3 covers 13 residues. CDR1 is SGHNT, CDR2 YYREEE, per germline (reference sequence). V lost 1 base and J lost 6; bases outside the gene matches: 2.

The V call is TRBV6-5, the J call TRBJ1-1; maybe TRBD1 (5 bases). Germline CDR1 is MNHEY and CDR2 is SVGAGI. V lost 7 bases, J lost 4 bases, and 13 bases lay in between. The CDR3 totals 13 residues. The CDR3 DNA sequence: TGTGCCAGCACTAAAAGGGGTGGCACTGAAGCTTTCTTT. It encodes CASTKRGGTEAFF.

This chain connects TRBV5-6 to TRBJ2-7; a possible D gene is TRBD1 (6 bases). The CDR3 extends over 13 amino acids. Trimming removed 4 bases from V and 4 bases from J, with 12 bases in between. Germline assignment: CDR1 SGHDT and CDR2 YYEEEE. The chain's CDR3 is CASSGGRGYEQYF. As DNA, the CDR3 is TGTGCCAGCAGCGGGGGAAGGGGGTACGAGCAGTACTTC.

V and J are TRBV19 and TRBJ2-2; 7 bases match TRBD1. The germline CDR1 and CDR2 sequences are LNHDA and SQIVND (reference sequence). The CDR3 spans 15 residues. The V gene end was trimmed by 6 bases and the J gene end by 0 bases; junction bases not matched to a gene: 4. The CDR3 sequence is CASRTGTANTGELFF. CDR3 coding DNA: TGTGCCAGTAGGACCGGGACAGCGAACACCGGGGAGCTGTTTTTT. Drawing the rest from reference TRBV19 and TRBJ2-2, the complete variable domain is DGGITQSPKYLFRKEGQNVTLSCEQNLNHDAMYWYRQDPGQGLRLIYYSQIVNDFQKGDIAEGYSVSREKKESFPLTVTSAQKNPTAFYLCASRTGTANTGELFFGEGSRLTVL.

The V and J genes are TRBV30 and TRBJ2-2; 7 nucleotides line up with TRBD1. CDR3 length equals 15 residues. The germline CDR1 and CDR2 sequences are GTSNPN and SVGIG (reference sequence). J was trimmed by 6 bases and V by 0 bases; bases with no gene match: 7. The DNA for the CDR3 is TGTGCCTGGAGTGTACTCGGGCAGGGGGCCGGGGAGCTGTTTTTT. The encoded protein is CAWSVLGQGAGELFF.

The J gene is TRBJ2-2, the V gene TRBV29-1, with D possibly TRBD2 on 5 matching bases. The germline gives CDR1 SQVTM, CDR2 ANQGSEA. The CDR3 covers 15 residues. The V end was cut by 4 bases, the J end by 5 bases, with 17 bases between. CDR3 in DNA: TGCAGCGTTGGGCCCGGGGTATTAGGAACCGGGGAGCTGTTTTTT. This translates into CSVGPGVLGTGELFF.

This chain connects TRBV18 to TRBJ1-2; 10 nucleotides match TRBD1. This CDR3 is built from 15 residues. V was pared by 3 bases and J by 4 bases, with 5 bases of the junction left unmatched. Germline assignment: CDR1 KGHSH and CDR2 LQKENI. The CDR3 region is CASSPGDRGLYGYTF. The CDR3 nucleotides read TGTGCCAGCTCACCGGGGGACAGGGGCCTCTATGGCTACACCTTC.

This clone was detected a few times. The gene calls are TRBV2 and TRBJ1-1; D perhaps matches TRBD1 (5 bases). Looked up from germline, CDR1 is SNHLY and CDR2 is FYNNEI. The V end was cut by 1 base, the J end by 1 base, with 10 bases between. The CDR3 is made up of 15 amino acids. DNA for the CDR3: TGTGCCAGCAGTGAAGGGGGCACTTCGAACACTGAAGCTTTCTTT. Protein: CASSEGGTSNTEAFF.

This sequence joins TRBV4-3 and TRBJ2-7, with 16 bases identical to TRBD2. Trimming removed 2 bases from V and 0 bases from J; junction bases left unmatched: 10. CDR3 length: 20 amino acids. From germline, CDR1 is LGHNA and CDR2 YSLEER. DNA of the CDR3: TGCGCCAGCAGCCAATTACCTCCGGGACTAGCGGGGGGGAGCTCCTACGAGCAGTACTTC. It translates to CASSQLPPGLAGGSSYEQYF.

This chain joins TRBV29-1 and TRBJ1-1, with D possibly TRBD1 on 5 matching bases. In germline, CDR1 is SQVTM, CDR2 ANQGSEA. The CDR3 is 13 residues long. Trimming cost V 2 bases and J 0 bases, with 7 bases left between them. The CDR3 region is CSVEWGVNTEAFF. DNA for the CDR3: TGCAGCGTTGAATGGGGGGTGAACACTGAAGCTTTCTTT.

The DNA of the CDR3 is TGTGCCAGCAGTGAAAAAGGGACTAGCGGGGGCGAGCAGTACTTC. This sequence encodes CASSEKGTSGGEQYF. This chain uses TRBV6-1 with TRBJ2-7, with 14 nucleotides matching TRBD2. The V gene's germline CDR1 is MNHNS and CDR2 SASEGT. Trimming removed 2 bases from V and 6 bases from J; junction bases left unmatched: 3. The CDR3 has 15 amino acids.